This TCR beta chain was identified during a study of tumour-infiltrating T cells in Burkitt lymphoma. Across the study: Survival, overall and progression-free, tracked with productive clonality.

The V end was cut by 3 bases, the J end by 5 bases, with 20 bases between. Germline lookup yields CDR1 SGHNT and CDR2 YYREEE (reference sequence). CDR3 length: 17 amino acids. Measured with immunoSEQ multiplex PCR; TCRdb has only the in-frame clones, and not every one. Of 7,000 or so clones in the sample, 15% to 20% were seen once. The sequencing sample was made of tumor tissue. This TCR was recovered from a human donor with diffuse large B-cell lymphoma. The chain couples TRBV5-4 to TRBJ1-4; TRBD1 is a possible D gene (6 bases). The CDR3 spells CASSSRPLRGENEKLFF. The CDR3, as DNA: TGTGCCAGCAGCTCACGACCTTTGAGGGGGGAGAATGAAAAACTGTTTTTT.